This T cell receptor (beta chain) was profiled in a study of graft-versus-host responses after intestinal transplantation (dated by TCRdb to about 2021). Looking at the study overall: The transplants that recipients received were multivisceral, liver-intestinal, or isolated intestinal. Every recipient was given anti-thymocyte globulin induction, then maintenance tacrolimus and steroids for roughly three years. After intestinal transplantation, graft-versus-host and host-versus-graft alloreactive T cell clones in the graft, circulation and bone marrow were tracked using bulk TCR-beta CDR3 sequencing. To identify alloreactive clones, pre-transplant mixed lymphocyte reaction products were sequenced and compared with unstimulated pre-transplant donor and recipient T cells. Instead of going to the commercial service, samples from a few later patients were sequenced in-house on an Illumina MiSeq and processed with MiXCR. A peak of at least 4% donor T cells among recipient peripheral blood mononuclear cells was the definition used for donor T cell macrochimerism. The cohort enrolled about 23 intestinal transplant recipients, one of whom was a retransplant, and 3 patients without pretransplant specimens were excluded. Beyond this particular receptor, the publication reports: In patients with donor T cell macrochimerism, the allografts had high GvH to HvG T cell clonal ratios. GvH clones turned up in recipient bone marrow, with some appearing earlier in ileal mucosa or blood, a pattern consistent with an intestinal mucosal origin. Conclusions were limited by the relatively low number and heterogeneity of intestinal transplant patients. Peak levels of circulating GvH clones were associated with declines in HvG clones early after transplant.

The germline V gene yields SGHTA for CDR1 and FQGTGA for CDR2. V loses 5 bases of germline sequence and J loses 8 bases, and the interval between the two ends is 16 bases. The CDR3 starts with the cysteine, ends with the phenylalanine, and has 14 residues. Only the CDR3 DNA stays, 42 bases, in frame from base 1. This specimen's time point label, per the study, means: cells obtained before transplantation from donor or recipient. In mixed lymphocyte reactions, approximately 200,000 CFSE-labeled pre-transplant responders were plated with approximately 200,000 irradiated violet-dye-labeled stimulators and cultured for around six days. Proliferating CD3+CD4+CFSE-low and CD3+CD8+CFSE-low responder cells were FACS-sorted on a BD Influx sorter after the mixed lymphocyte reaction. Receptors were amplified or captured by the immunoSEQ multiplex PCR assay. For most patients, genomic DNA was isolated using the Qiagen DNeasy Blood and Tissue Kit and was shipped frozen to Adaptive Biotechnologies for TCR sequencing. For most patients, genomic DNA was subjected to high-throughput TCR-beta CDR3 sequencing by Adaptive Biotechnologies. The study's processing was this. Adaptive's ImmunoSEQ software supplied the TCR sequencing data for 18 patients, while MiXCR and VDJtools were used to process a few other patients. CD4 versus CD8 sorting errors were corrected by removing sequences found in both subsets at a frequency ratio below 5:1. CDR3 nucleotide sequences shared between donor and recipient were removed because the origin of such sequences could not be assigned. To be classed as alloreactive, a clone needed at least 2-fold expansion over unstimulated cells and a minimum CFSE-low frequency of 0.002% (template counts) or 0.001% (read counts). Clones were considered mappable if detected in sequenced pre-transplant spleen, lymph node, or MLR CFSE-low populations of the donor or recipient. The cumulative frequency of alloreactive clones was calculated as a percentage of all sequences, weighted by copy number. TCRdb re-hosts the immuneACCESS table, in-frame sequences only. Its copies lack some clones; in the studies checked, an unresolved V gene accounts for under half of them, and the cause for the rest is not known. That table furnishes V, J and clone size, whereas the DNA furnished D and trimming. This sample lists around 9,000 clones; 30% to 35% were detected once. About 2.9% of the sample is in the top ten clones.

As to this clone: The input lacks base qualities; no much larger clone sits a single base away.

The sequencing here drew on alloreactive CD8+ T cells from a mixed lymphocyte reaction culture, taken before transplantation. The cell subset or site label, read with the paper, signifies: CFSE-low proliferating T cells sorted from approximately 6-day pre-transplant mixed lymphocyte reaction (GvH or HvG direction). The chain is encoded by TRBV7-3 joined to TRBJ2-1; TRBD2 is perhaps the D gene, given 5 matching bases. The sequence derives from a human patient who was an organ donor for intestinal transplantation. The CDR3: CASSIPRDRDEQFF. The DNA sequence is as follows: TGTGCCAGCAGCATCCCCCGGGATCGGGATGAGCAGTTCTTC.